This TCR beta chain was sequenced for a study of cytomegalovirus exposure and HLA in healthy donors. Turning to the study itself: Caucasian-associated ancestry cluster membership applied to over 80% of approximately 420 genotyped donors.

PCR employed 60 Vbeta and 13 Jbeta primers. The method was immunoSEQ multiplex PCR; TCRdb's version includes in-frame clones alone and lacks a portion of them. The data contain fewer than 250,000 clones, 83% of them seen just once; the ten biggest clones take up 1.2% to 1.5%. V lost 4 bases and J lost 0, with 7 bases in between. Germline CDR1 LGHNA, CDR2 YNFKEQ. This CDR3 spans 13 amino acids. J is TRBJ2-7 and V is TRBV4-2, with D hard to call. This receptor was taken from a girl aged 5-17 years in good health and CMV-seronegative. Material for sequencing was PBMCs. The CDR3 is CASSPGSSYEQYF. The CDR3 bases are TGTGCCAGCAGCCCCGGGTCCTCCTACGAGCAGTACTTC.